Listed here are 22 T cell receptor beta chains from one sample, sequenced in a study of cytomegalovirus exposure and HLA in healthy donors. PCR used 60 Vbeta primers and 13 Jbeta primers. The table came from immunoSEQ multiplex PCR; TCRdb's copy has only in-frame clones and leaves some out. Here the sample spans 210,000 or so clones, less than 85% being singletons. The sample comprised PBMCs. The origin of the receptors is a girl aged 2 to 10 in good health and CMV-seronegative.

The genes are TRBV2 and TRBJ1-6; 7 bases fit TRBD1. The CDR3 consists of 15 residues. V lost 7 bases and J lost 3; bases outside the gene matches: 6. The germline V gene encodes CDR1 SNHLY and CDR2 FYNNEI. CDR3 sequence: CASKKDRDYNSPLHF. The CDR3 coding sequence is TGTGCCAGCAAAAAAGACAGGGACTATAATTCACCCCTCCACTTT. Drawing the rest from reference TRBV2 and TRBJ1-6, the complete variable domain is EPEVTQTPSHQVTQMGQEVILRCVPISNHLYFYWYRQILGQKVEFLVSFYNNEISEKSEIFDDQFSVERPDGSNFTLKIRSTKLEDSAMYFCASKKDRDYNSPLHFGNGTRLTVT.

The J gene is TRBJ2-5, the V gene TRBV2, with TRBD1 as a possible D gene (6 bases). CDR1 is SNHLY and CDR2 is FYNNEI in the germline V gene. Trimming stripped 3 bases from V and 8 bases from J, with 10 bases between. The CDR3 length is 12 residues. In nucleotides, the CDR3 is TGTGCCAGCAGTGAGCAGGGGTATACCCAGTACTTC. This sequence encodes CASSEQGYTQYF.

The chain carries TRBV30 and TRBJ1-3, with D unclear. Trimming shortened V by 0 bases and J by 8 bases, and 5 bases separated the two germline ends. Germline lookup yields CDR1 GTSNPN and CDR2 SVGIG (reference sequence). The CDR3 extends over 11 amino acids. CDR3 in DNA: TGTGCCTGGAGTGTACGGGACACCATATATTTT. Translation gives CAWSVRDTIYF.

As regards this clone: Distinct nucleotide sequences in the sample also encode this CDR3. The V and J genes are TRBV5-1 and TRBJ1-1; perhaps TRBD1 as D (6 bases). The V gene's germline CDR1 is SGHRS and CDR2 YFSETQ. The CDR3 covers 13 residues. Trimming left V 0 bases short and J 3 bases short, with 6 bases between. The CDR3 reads CASSLDRDTEAFF. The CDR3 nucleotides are TGCGCCAGCAGCTTGGACAGGGACACTGAAGCTTTCTTT.

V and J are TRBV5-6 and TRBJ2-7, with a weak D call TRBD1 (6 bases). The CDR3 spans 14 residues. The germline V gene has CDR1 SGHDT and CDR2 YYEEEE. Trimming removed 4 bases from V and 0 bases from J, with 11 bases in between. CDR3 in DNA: TGTGCCAGCAGCCCAACAGGGATCTCCTACGAGCAGTACTTC. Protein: CASSPTGISYEQYF.

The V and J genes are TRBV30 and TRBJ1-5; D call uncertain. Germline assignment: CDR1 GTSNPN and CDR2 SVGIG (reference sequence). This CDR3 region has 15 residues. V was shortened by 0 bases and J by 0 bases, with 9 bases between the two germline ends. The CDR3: CAWSVRGYSNQPQHF. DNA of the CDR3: TGTGCCTGGAGTGTACGGGGATATAGCAATCAGCCCCAGCATTTT.

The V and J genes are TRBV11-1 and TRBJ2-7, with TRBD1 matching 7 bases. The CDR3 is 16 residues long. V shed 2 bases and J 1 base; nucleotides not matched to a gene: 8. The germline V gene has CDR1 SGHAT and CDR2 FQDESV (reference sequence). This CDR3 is CASSLSPRGLSYEQYF. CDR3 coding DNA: TGTGCCAGCAGCTTATCCCCGAGGGGGCTTTCCTACGAGCAGTACTTC.

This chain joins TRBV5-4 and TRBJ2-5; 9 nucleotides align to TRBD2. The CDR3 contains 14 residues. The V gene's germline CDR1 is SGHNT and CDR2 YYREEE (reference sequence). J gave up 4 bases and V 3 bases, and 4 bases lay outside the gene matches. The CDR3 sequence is CASSSLAGAETQYF. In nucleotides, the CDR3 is TGTGCCAGCAGCTCATTAGCGGGAGCAGAGACCCAGTACTTC.

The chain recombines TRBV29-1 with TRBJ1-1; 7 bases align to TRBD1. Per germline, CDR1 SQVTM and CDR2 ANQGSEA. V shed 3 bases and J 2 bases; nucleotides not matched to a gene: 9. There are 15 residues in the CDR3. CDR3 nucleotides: TGCAGCGTTGAGTTAACAGGGGTGGGAAACACTGAAGCTTTCTTT. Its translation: CSVELTGVGNTEAFF.

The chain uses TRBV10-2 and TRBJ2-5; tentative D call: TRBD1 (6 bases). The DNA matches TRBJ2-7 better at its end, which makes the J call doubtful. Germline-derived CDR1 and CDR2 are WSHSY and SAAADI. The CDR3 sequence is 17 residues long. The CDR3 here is CASSERPGQGRSYEQYF. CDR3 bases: TGCGCCAGCAGTGAGCGACCGGGACAAGGCAGGAGCTACGAGCAGTACTTC.

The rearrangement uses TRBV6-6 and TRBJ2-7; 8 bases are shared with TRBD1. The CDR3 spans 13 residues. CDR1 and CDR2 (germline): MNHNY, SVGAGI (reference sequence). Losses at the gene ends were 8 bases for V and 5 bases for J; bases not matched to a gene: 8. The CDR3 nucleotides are TGTGCCAGCGATCTGGCAGGGGGCAACGAGCAGTACTTC. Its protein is CASDLAGGNEQYF.

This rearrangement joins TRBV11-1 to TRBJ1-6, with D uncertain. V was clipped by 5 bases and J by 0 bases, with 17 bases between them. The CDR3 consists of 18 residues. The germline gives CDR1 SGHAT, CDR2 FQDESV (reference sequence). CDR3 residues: CASSLGLLLSSYNSPLHF. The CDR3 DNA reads TGTGCCAGCAGCCTCGGCCTACTACTGAGCTCCTATAATTCACCCCTCCACTTT.

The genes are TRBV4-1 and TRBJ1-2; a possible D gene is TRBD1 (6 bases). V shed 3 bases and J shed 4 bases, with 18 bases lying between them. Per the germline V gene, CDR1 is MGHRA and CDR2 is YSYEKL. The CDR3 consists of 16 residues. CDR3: CASSHTTGPYIYGYTF. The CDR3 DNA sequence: TGCGCCAGCAGCCATACTACAGGGCCCTACATCTATGGCTACACCTTC.

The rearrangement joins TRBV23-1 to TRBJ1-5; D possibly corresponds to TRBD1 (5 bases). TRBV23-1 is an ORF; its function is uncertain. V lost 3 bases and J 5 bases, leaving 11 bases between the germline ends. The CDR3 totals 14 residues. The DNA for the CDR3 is TGCGCCAGCAGTCAGGAGACAGAAGATCAGCCCCAGCATTTT. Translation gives CASSQETEDQPQHF.

The CDR3 loop reads CASSIRYSNQPQHF. In DNA, the CDR3 is TGTGCCAGTAGTATCAGATATAGCAATCAGCCCCAGCATTTT. This sequence joins TRBV19 and TRBJ1-5; D gene uncertain. CDR3 length: 14 residues. The germline V and J ends were trimmed by 3 bases and 0 bases, with 6 bases remaining between them. CDR1 is LNHDA and CDR2 is SQIVND in the germline V gene (reference sequence).

CDR3 region: CARRRAGTYNEQFF. In DNA, the CDR3 is TGTGCCAGGCGGCGGGCAGGGACATACAATGAGCAGTTCTTC. This sequence joins TRBV21-1 and TRBJ2-1; TRBD1, the D gene given by the table, was not confirmed from the DNA. TRBV21-1 constitutes a pseudogene. This CDR3 region has 14 residues.

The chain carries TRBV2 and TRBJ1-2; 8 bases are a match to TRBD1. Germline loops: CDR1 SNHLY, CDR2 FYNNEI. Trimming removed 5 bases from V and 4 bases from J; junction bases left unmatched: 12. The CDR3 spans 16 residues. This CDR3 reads CASSQTGQASVYGYTF. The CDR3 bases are TGTGCCAGCAGTCAGACGGGACAGGCCTCAGTCTATGGCTACACCTTC.

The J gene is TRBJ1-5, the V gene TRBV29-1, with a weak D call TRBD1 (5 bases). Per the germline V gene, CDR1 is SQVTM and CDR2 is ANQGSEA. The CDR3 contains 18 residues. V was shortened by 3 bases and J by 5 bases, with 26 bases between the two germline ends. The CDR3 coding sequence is TGCAGCGTTGATGGTTACAGGACCCGCAGGGAGGGGCATCAGCCCCAGCATTTT. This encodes CSVDGYRTRREGHQPQHF.

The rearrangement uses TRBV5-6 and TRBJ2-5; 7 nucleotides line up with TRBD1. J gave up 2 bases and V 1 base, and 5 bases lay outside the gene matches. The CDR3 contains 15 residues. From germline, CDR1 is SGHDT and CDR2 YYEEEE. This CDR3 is CASSLIGRGQETQYF. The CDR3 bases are TGTGCCAGCAGCTTGATCGGCAGGGGGCAAGAGACCCAGTACTTC.

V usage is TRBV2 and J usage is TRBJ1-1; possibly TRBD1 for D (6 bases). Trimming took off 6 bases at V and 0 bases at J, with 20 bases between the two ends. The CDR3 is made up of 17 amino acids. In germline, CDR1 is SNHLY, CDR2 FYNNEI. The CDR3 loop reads CASRPPGAGAMNTEAFF. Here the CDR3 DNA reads TGTGCCAGCAGGCCCCCAGGGGCTGGGGCCATGAACACTGAAGCTTTCTTT.

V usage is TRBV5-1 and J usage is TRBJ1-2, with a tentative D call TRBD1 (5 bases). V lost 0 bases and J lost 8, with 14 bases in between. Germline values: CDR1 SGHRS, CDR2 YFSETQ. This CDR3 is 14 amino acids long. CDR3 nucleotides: TGCGCCAGCAGCTTGGAACTGGGGCATCAGGGCTACACCTTC. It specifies CASSLELGHQGYTF.

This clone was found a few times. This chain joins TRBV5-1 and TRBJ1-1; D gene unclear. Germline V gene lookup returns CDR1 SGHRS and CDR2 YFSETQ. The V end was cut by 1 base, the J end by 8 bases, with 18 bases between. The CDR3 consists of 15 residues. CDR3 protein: CASSLTVYRASEAFF. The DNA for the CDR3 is TGCGCCAGCAGCTTGACGGTCTATCGCGCGTCAGAAGCTTTCTTT.